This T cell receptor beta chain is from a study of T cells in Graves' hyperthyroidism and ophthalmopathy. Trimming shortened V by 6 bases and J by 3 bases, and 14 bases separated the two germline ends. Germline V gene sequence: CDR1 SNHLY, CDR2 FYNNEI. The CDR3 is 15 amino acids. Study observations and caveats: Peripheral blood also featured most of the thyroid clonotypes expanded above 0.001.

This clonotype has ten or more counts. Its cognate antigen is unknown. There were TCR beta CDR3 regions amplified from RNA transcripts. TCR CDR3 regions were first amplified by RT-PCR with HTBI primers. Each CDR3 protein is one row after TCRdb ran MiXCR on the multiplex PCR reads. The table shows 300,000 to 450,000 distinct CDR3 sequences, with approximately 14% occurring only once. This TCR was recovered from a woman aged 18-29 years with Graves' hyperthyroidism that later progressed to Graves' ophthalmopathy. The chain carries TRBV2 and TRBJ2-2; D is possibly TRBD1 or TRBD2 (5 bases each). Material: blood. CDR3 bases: TGTGCCAGCAGGAGAGAGGGGTTGGACACCGGGGAGCTGTTTTTT. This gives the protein CASRREGLDTGELFF.